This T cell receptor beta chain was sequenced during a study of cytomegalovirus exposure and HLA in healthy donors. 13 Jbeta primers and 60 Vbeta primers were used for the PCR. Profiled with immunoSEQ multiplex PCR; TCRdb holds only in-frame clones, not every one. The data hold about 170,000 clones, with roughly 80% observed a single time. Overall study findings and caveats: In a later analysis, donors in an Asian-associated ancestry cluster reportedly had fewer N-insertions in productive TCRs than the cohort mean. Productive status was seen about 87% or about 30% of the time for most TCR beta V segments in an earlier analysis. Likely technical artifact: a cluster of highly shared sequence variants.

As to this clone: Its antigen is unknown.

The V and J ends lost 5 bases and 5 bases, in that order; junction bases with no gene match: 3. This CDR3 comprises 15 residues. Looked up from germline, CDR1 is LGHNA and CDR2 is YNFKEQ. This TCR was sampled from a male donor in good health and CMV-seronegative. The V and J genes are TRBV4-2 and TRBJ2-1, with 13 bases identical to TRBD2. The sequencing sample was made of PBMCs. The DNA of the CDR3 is TGTGCCAGCAGCAAAGGGACTAGCGGGAACAATGAGCAGTTCTTC. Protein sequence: CASSKGTSGNNEQFF.